A selection of T cell receptor beta chains follows, all from one sample in a study of blood T cell repertoires in COVID-19. Only in-frame clones appear in the TCRdb table, and some are missing; sequencing was by immunoSEQ multiplex PCR. The table includes about 310,000 clones, roughly 89% detected once. Sequencing was done on a sample of PBMCs or T cells enriched from blood (not recorded which). Receptors originate from a woman younger than 35 with acute COVID-19. The CDR3 runs from the conserved cysteine through the conserved F or W. D genes are given only for firm matches. The size field is filled for only some rows; it gives once, few, many or a size class.

d_gene	abundance	v_gene	j_gene	CDR3nt	CDR3aa
.	.	TRBV6-2/TRBV6-3	TRBJ1-5	TGTGCCAGCAGTTACCCCTATCAGCCCCAGCATTTT	CASSYPYQPQHF
.	once	TRBV3-1/TRBV3-2	TRBJ1-5	TGTGCCAGCAGCCTCTCTCAGGTAAATCAGCCCCAGCATTTT	CASSLSQVNQPQHF
TRBD1	.	TRBV28	TRBJ2-7	TGTGCCAGCAGTTTGTTCCAGGGGGCGCACGAGCAGTACTTC	CASSLFQGAHEQYF
TRBD1	.	TRBV23-1	TRBJ2-5	TGCGCCAGCAGTCAATCGAGTCCGACAGGGAGAGAGACCCAGTACTTC	CASSQSSPTGRETQYF
.	.	TRBV7-2	TRBJ1-5	TGTGCCAGCAGCTTAGCTTCGGACACGAGCAATCAGCCCCAGCATTTT	CASSLASDTSNQPQHF
TRBD1	.	TRBV28	TRBJ1-1	TGTGCCAGCAGTGGGAGGAGGGACAGGGGGCTGTGGACTGAAGCTTTCTTT	CASSGRRDRGLWTEAFF
TRBD2	.	TRBV6-1	TRBJ2-1	TGTGCCAGCAGTGAAAGACTAGCGGGAGGGAACAATGAGCAGTTCTTC	CASSERLAGGNNEQFF
.	.	TRBV7-9	TRBJ2-2	TGTGCCAGCAGCCCCAGAGGGGGGGACACCGGGGAGCTGTTTTTT	CASSPRGGDTGELFF
TRBD1	.	TRBV19	TRBJ1-4	TGTGCCAGTAGTATGGACAGGGTGTACGAAAAACTGTTTTTT	CASSMDRVYEKLFF
.	.	TRBV28	TRBJ2-2	TGTGCCAGCAGTTTAAGACAGCTATTAATGAACACCGGGGAGCTGTTTTTT	CASSLRQLLMNTGELFF
.	.	TRBV7-3	TRBJ2-6	TGTGCCAGCAGCCCCCTCGTTGGGAGTAGCTCTGGGGCCAACGTCCTGACTTTC	CASSPLVGSSSGANVLTF
.	.	TRBV11-2	TRBJ2-7	TGTGCCAGCAGCCCGACAGCAACCTACGAGCAGTACTTC	CASSPTATYEQYF
TRBD1	.	TRBV14	TRBJ2-2	TGTGCCAGCAGCCCCCGGACAGGGGGCGGGGAGCTGTTTTTT	CASSPRTGGGELFF
TRBD1	.	TRBV28	TRBJ1-1	TGTGCCAGCACCCACAGGGGAGACACTGAAGCTTTCTTT	CASTHRGDTEAFF
.	.	TRBV25-1	TRBJ2-2	TGTGCCAGCAGTAAAGAAGCGGCCGCGAACACCGGGGAGCTGTTTTTT	CASSKEAAANTGELFF
TRBD1	.	TRBV10-1	TRBJ1-2	TGCGCCAGCAGTGAGACGACAGGGGCGGTCCATGGCTACACCTTC	CASSETTGAVHGYTF
.	.	TRBV19	TRBJ1-5	TGTGCCAGTAGTACCATCGACAGGTCGTCGGATCAGCCCCAGCATTTT	CASSTIDRSSDQPQHF
.	.	TRBV28	TRBJ1-6	TGTGCCAGCATCGACACCACTAATTCACCCCTCCACTTT	CASIDTTNSPLHF
.	.	TRBV2	TRBJ1-5	TGTGCCAGCAGCCCGTGGCAGTTCAATCAGCCCCAGCATTTT	CASSPWQFNQPQHF
TRBD1	.	TRBV28	TRBJ1-1	TGTGCCAGCAGTCGAGACAGGGAAGTAGACGAAGCTTTCTTT	CASSRDREVDEAFF
.	.	TRBV6-5	TRBJ1-1	TGTGCCAGCAGCTCACAGCTATCGAACACTGAAGCTTTCTTT	CASSSQLSNTEAFF
TRBD1	.	TRBV19	TRBJ1-5	TGTGCCAGTAGTATAGACTCTCCCCGGACAGGGGAAGGATCACGGCCCCAGCATTTT	CASSIDSPRTGEGSRPQHF
TRBD1	.	TRBV5-6	TRBJ1-2	TGTGCCAGCAGACTGACAGGGGATGACTATGGCTACACCTTC	CASRLTGDDYGYTF
TRBD2	.	TRBV12-3/TRBV12-4	TRBJ2-1	TGTGCCAGCAAGGGACTAGCGGACAATGAGCAGTTCTTC	CASKGLADNEQFF
.	.	TRBV11-2	TRBJ2-3	TGTGCCAGCAGCTTAAACAGAGTCACAGATACGCAGTATTTT	CASSLNRVTDTQYF
TRBD2	.	TRBV5-1	TRBJ2-3	TGCGCCAGCAGCCCCTCGGGACTAGCGGGAGCGCAGTATTTT	CASSPSGLAGAQYF
.	.	TRBV5-5	TRBJ2-7	TGTGCCAGCAGCCGAATGGACAGCTACTACGAGCAGTACTTC	CASSRMDSYYEQYF
.	.	TRBV28	TRBJ1-3	TGTGCCAGCAGTATTTGGGACTGGGGAAACACCATATATTTT	CASSIWDWGNTIYF
TRBD1	many	TRBV7-2	TRBJ1-2	TGTGCCAGCAGCCTATCCTGGACAGGGAGCTATGGCTACACCTTC	CASSLSWTGSYGYTF
.	.	TRBV5-8	TRBJ1-1	TGTGCCAGCAGCTTGGACAGGGACACTGAAGCTTTCTTT	CASSLDRDTEAFF
TRBD1	.	TRBV19	TRBJ1-1	TGTGCCAGTAGTATTTTGCCGGGACAGTTGAACACTGAAGCTTTCTTT	CASSILPGQLNTEAFF
.	.	TRBV15	TRBJ2-7	TGTGCCACCAGCAGGGTCCGAGGGACCTACGAGCAGTACTTC	CATSRVRGTYEQYF
TRBD2	.	TRBV3-1/TRBV3-2	TRBJ2-2	TGTGCCAGCAGCCTCCGACTAGCGGGAGAGGGGGAGCTGTTTTTT	CASSLRLAGEGELFF
TRBD1	.	TRBV4-2	TRBJ1-6	TGTGCCAGCAGCCAGGGACAGGGTGGGAATTCACCCCTCCACTTT	CASSQGQGGNSPLHF
TRBD2	.	TRBV7-2	TRBJ2-2	TGTGCCAGCGGGGGTAGACTAGCGGGAACCGGGGAGCTGTTTTTT	CASGGRLAGTGELFF
.	.	TRBV7-2	TRBJ1-2	TGTGCCAGCAGCTTAGTTCAGGGGACCAACTATGGCTACACCTTC	CASSLVQGTNYGYTF
.	.	TRBV7-2	TRBJ1-2	TGTGCCAGCAGCTCTCAGGCTAACTATGGCTACACCTTC	CASSSQANYGYTF
.	.	TRBV27	TRBJ2-7	TGTGCCAGCAGTAACCCCGGCCTTGGACAGCCTACCTACGAGCAGTACTTC	CASSNPGLGQPTYEQYF
TRBD1	once	TRBV28	TRBJ1-2	TGTGCTTCCTCCGGTGTCATCAGGGGGACGGATGGCTACACCTTC	CASSGVIRGTDGYTF